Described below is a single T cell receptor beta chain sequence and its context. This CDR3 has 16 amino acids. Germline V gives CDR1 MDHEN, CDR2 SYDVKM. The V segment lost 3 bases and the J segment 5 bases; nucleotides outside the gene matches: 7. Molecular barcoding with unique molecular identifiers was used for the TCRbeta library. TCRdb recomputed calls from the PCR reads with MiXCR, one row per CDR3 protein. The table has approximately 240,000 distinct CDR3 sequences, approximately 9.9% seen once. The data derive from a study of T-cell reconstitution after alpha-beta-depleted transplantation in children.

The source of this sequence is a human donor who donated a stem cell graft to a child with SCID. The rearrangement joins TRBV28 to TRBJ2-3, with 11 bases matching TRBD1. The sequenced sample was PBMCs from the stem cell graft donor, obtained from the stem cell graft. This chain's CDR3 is CASSLSDRGLEDTQYF. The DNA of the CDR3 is TGTGCCAGCAGTTTGTCGGACAGGGGGCTAGAAGATACGCAGTATTTT.